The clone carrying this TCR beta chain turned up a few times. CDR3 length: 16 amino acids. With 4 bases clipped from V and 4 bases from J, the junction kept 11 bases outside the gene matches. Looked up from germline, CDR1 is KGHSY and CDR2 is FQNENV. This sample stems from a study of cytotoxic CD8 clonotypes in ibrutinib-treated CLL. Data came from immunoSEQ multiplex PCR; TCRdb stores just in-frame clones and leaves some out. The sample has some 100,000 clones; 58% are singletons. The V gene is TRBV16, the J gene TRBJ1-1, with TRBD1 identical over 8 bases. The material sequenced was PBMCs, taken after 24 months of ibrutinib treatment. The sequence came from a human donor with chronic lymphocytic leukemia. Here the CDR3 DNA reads TGTGCCAGCAGCCCGTTGGTGGACAGGGCGGGCACTGAAGCTTTCTTT. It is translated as CASSPLVDRAGTEAFF.